This TCR beta chain came from a study of early T cells in non-severe SARS-CoV-2 infection. About the research overall: The sequenced material was bulk RNA from unsorted whole blood, and its chains were unpaired.

With respect to this clonotype: The target antigen is unknown.

Findings and limits, study-wide: Anti-spike CD8 specificities were favored by VDJdb matching, whose results missed private and CD4 specificities.

Attached unique molecular identifiers marked individual cDNA molecules. A single record per CDR3 protein comes from TCRdb applying MiXCR to the 5' RACE reads. The table lists some 61,000 distinct CDR3 sequences, 13% of them singletons. CDR1 and CDR2 from the germline V gene are SQVTM and ANQGSEA. J lost 5 bases, V lost 4 bases, and 9 bases had no gene match. This CDR3 comprises 14 residues. Sequencing was done on a sample of whole blood. The chain employs TRBV29-1 and TRBJ2-3; the match to TRBD1 covers 7 bases. The receptor's source is an adult who was a healthcare worker with PCR-confirmed SARS-CoV-2 infection or an uninfected control (not recorded which). The CDR3 bases are TGCAGCGTTGGATCCGGGACAGCCGTAGATACGCAGTATTTT. This gives the protein CSVGSGTAVDTQYF.